These 11 T cell receptor beta chains came from one sample sequenced in a study of OX40 agonist ivuxolimab in advanced cancers. The protocol was immunoSEQ multiplex PCR, while the TCRdb copy is restricted to in-frame clones and leaves out a portion. Of about 71,000 clones listed, 91% are singletons. Sequenced here: CD4+ or CD8+ T cells sorted from blood, sampled in a trial of the OX40 agonist ivuxolimab. Receptors were obtained from an adult with an advanced solid tumor such as melanoma, head and neck, liver or kidney cancer.

The gene calls are TRBV4-3 and TRBJ2-7, with TRBD1 matching over 8 bases. This CDR3 contains 16 residues. Germline V gene lookup returns CDR1 LGHNA and CDR2 YSLEER. Losses at the gene ends were 0 bases for V and 4 bases for J; bases not matched to a gene: 8. The CDR3 region has the DNA TGCGCCAGCAGCCAAGATCGGGCGACAGGGGTTTACGAGCAGTACTTC. Translated: CASSQDRATGVYEQYF.

This clone showed up just a few times. The rearrangement links TRBV9 to TRBJ1-4, with D tentatively TRBD1 (5 bases). V was clipped by 0 bases and J by 6 bases, with 9 bases between them. Germline assignment: CDR1 SGDLS and CDR2 YYNGEE. The length of the CDR3 is 14 residues. CDR3 sequence reads: CASSVGDSYEKLFF. The CDR3, as DNA: TGTGCCAGCAGCGTAGGAGACAGCTATGAAAAACTGTTTTTT.

The V gene is TRBV30, the J gene TRBJ2-7; the D gene is possibly TRBD1 (6 bases). The germline CDR1 and CDR2 sequences are GTSNPN and SVGIG (reference sequence). The CDR3 contains 13 residues. V lost 4 bases and J 3 bases, leaving 13 bases between the germline ends. Here the CDR3 reads CAWTQGSYYEQYF. The CDR3 region has the DNA TGTGCCTGGACTCAGGGGTCCTACTACGAGCAGTACTTC.

The chain links TRBV28 to TRBJ1-1; 9 bases are shared with TRBD1. The V segment lost 5 bases and the J segment 10 bases; nucleotides outside the gene matches: 11. CDR1 is MDHEN and CDR2 is SYDVKM in the germline V gene. The CDR3 totals 14 residues. The CDR3 spells CASSLGTGTRLAFF. The CDR3 DNA sequence: TGTGCCAGCAGTCTAGGGACAGGGACTCGCTTAGCTTTCTTT.

CDR3 sequence: CASSNQGVGTDTQYF. The CDR3 DNA reads as TGTGCCAGCAGCAATCAAGGGGTTGGGACAGATACGCAGTATTTT. J is TRBJ2-3 and V is TRBV11-1, with D maybe TRBD1 (5 bases). Trimming stripped 5 bases from V and 3 bases from J, with 15 bases between. This CDR3 contains 15 residues. Germline assignment: CDR1 SGHAT and CDR2 FQDESV (reference sequence).

In this sample, this clone turned up a few times. The V gene is TRBV6-4, the J gene TRBJ2-3; 7 positions agree with TRBD1. V shed 3 bases and J 0 bases; nucleotides not matched to a gene: 3. This CDR3 contains 15 residues. Per germline, CDR1 MRHNA and CDR2 SNTAGT. The CDR3 loop is CASSEGTASTDTQYF. DNA for the CDR3: TGTGCCAGCAGTGAAGGGACAGCGAGCACAGATACGCAGTATTTT.

The genes are TRBV4-2 and TRBJ2-1; 8 bases map to TRBD2. Germline values: CDR1 LGHNA, CDR2 YNFKEQ. This CDR3 has 18 residues. The V gene end was trimmed by 4 bases and the J gene end by 8 bases; junction bases not matched to a gene: 19. For the CDR3, the DNA is TGTGCCAGCAGCCCCAATTTGGAGTTAGCGGGGAGGGGGGATGAGCAGTTCTTC. It translates to CASSPNLELAGRGDEQFF.

The chain recombines TRBV11-3 with TRBJ1-1; D may be TRBD1 (5 bases). CDR1 SGHNT and CDR2 YENEEA come from the germline V gene. Trimming removed 5 bases at V and 4 bases at J, with 11 bases between. CDR3 length: 13 amino acids. The CDR3 nucleotides are TGTGCCAGCAGCCTTGGACACGGCACTGAAGCTTTCTTT. Encoded protein: CASSLGHGTEAFF.

The chain employs TRBV27 and TRBJ2-1; maybe TRBD2 (6 bases). Per germline, CDR1 MNHEY and CDR2 SMNVEV (reference sequence). The V end was cut by 3 bases, the J end by 0 bases, with 9 bases between. This CDR3 region has 15 residues. The CDR3, as DNA: TGTGCCAGCAGTTTGACCGGGGGCTCCTACAATGAGCAGTTCTTC. It is translated as CASSLTGGSYNEQFF.

The gene calls are TRBV28 and TRBJ2-7; D gene unclear. The germline V and J ends were trimmed by 1 base and 3 bases, with 10 bases remaining between them. The CDR3 is 14 amino acids. CDR1 and CDR2 from the germline V gene are MDHEN and SYDVKM. The CDR3 DNA is TGTGCCAGCAGTTTATCGGTACCGAGCTACGAGCAGTACTTC. It encodes CASSLSVPSYEQYF.

The rearrangement links TRBV7-2 to TRBJ2-3; 7 bases are shared with TRBD2. The CDR3 totals 12 residues. V was pared by 8 bases and J by 2 bases, with 1 base of the junction left unmatched. The germline CDR1 and CDR2 sequences are SGHTA and FQGNSA. This CDR3 is CASRGDTDTQYF. In DNA, the CDR3 is TGTGCCAGCCGGGGGGACACAGATACGCAGTATTTT.